Listed below are T cell receptor beta chains from one sample, sequenced in a study of blood T cells in healthy people across ages. One entry per CDR3 protein, called by TCRdb with MiXCR from the 5' RACE reads. The table shows approximately 960,000 distinct CDR3 sequences, with about 27% occurring only once. The same sample was also studied in work on T cells of mothers and their children.

The sequencing input was blood. These receptors were collected from a woman aged 40 to 50 in good health. Each CDR3 is given with its conserved first and last residue. The D gene is left open where the match is weak. Size tells how often a clone was seen (once, few, many) or the class of an expanded clone, and some rows leave it out.

CDR3: CASSLAPGQGAYEQYF
DNA: TGTGCCAGCAGCTTGGCCCCGGGACAGGGGGCCTACGAGCAGTACTTC
J: TRBJ2-7
D: TRBD1
V: TRBV5-5
size: many

CDR3: CASNLEGQGYEQYF
DNA: TGTGCCAGCAACTTAGAGGGACAGGGATACGAGCAGTACTTC
J: TRBJ2-7
D: TRBD1
V: TRBV7-3
size: .

CDR3: CASSLRPEGQSLMISYEQYF
DNA: TGTGCCAGCAGTTTACGTCCGGAGGGACAGTCCCTGATGATCTCCTACGAGCAGTACTTC
J: TRBJ2-7
D: .
V: TRBV28
size: .

CDR3: CASSEQGPYEQYF
DNA: TGTGCCAGCAGTGAGCAGGGACCCTACGAGCAGTACTTC
J: TRBJ2-7
D: .
V: TRBV2
size: .

CDR3: CASSSNGYTF
DNA: TGTGCCAGCAGTTCAAATGGCTACACCTTC
J: TRBJ1-2
D: .
V: TRBV28
size: .

CDR3: CASSSAGSYEQYF
DNA: TGTGCCAGCAGCTCTGCAGGTTCCTACGAGCAGTACTTC
J: TRBJ2-7
D: .
V: TRBV5-6
size: .

CDR3: CASSHRNTGERFF
DNA: TGTGCCAGCAGCCACAGGAACACCGGGGAGCGGTTTTTT
J: TRBJ2-2
D: .
V: TRBV3-1
size: .

CDR3: CSVEDRARQGVSYEQYF
DNA: TGCAGCGTTGAAGATAGGGCGAGACAGGGCGTCTCCTACGAGCAGTACTTC
J: TRBJ2-7
D: TRBD1
V: TRBV29-1
size: many

CDR3: CASSYTANEQFF
DNA: TGTGCCAGCAGTTACACAGCCAATGAGCAGTTCTTC
J: TRBJ2-1
D: .
V: TRBV27
size: .

CDR3: CASSLWTGGNTIYF
DNA: TGTGCCAGCAGCCTTTGGACAGGCGGAAACACCATATATTTT
J: TRBJ1-3
D: TRBD1
V: TRBV12-3/TRBV12-4
size: .

CDR3: CASSPAGIGYGYTF
DNA: TGCGCCAGCAGCCCCGCGGGGATAGGCTATGGCTACACCTTC
J: TRBJ1-2
D: .
V: TRBV5-1
size: many

CDR3: CASSSYGQGENQPQHF
DNA: TGTGCCAGCAGCTCTTACGGACAGGGTGAAAATCAGCCCCAGCATTTT
J: TRBJ1-5
D: TRBD1
V: TRBV5-8
size: few

CDR3: CASTGHRNSPLHF
DNA: TGTGCCAGTACGGGACATCGAAATTCACCCCTCCACTTT
J: TRBJ1-6
D: .
V: TRBV28
size: .

CDR3: CASSLDLGGKETQYF
DNA: TGTGCCAGCAGCCTCGACCTGGGGGGTAAAGAGACCCAGTACTTC
J: TRBJ2-5
D: .
V: TRBV9
size: .

CDR3: CASSVYGGDSYNEQFF
DNA: TGCGCCAGCAGCGTTTATGGGGGGGACTCCTACAATGAGCAGTTCTTC
J: TRBJ2-1
D: TRBD2
V: TRBV5-1
size: once

CDR3: CASSRGINTGELFF
DNA: TGTGCTAGCAGTCGGGGGATTAACACCGGGGAGCTGTTTTTT
J: TRBJ2-2
D: .
V: TRBV7-7
size: few

CDR3: CASSAGLAANNEQFF
DNA: TGTGCCAGCAGTGCGGGACTAGCGGCAAACAATGAGCAGTTCTTC
J: TRBJ2-1
D: TRBD2
V: TRBV6-5
size: .

CDR3: CASSEIQGARTGELFF
DNA: TGTGCCAGCAGTGAAATCCAGGGGGCTCGCACCGGGGAGCTGTTTTTT
J: TRBJ2-2
D: TRBD1
V: TRBV2
size: .

CDR3: CASGQGTYGYTF
DNA: TGTGCCAGCGGACAGGGAACGTACGGCTACACCTTC
J: TRBJ1-2
D: TRBD1
V: TRBV28
size: many

CDR3: CASSFGPDEQYF
DNA: TGTGCCAGCAGCTTCGGGCCGGACGAGCAGTACTTC
J: TRBJ2-7
D: .
V: TRBV6-2/TRBV6-3
size: .

CDR3: CASSSTGDKETQYF
DNA: TGCGCCAGCAGCTCGACAGGGGACAAAGAGACCCAGTACTTC
J: TRBJ2-5
D: TRBD1
V: TRBV5-1
size: few

CDR3: CAGSYSGDRGDGYTF
DNA: TGTGCCGGCAGCTACTCCGGGGACAGGGGGGATGGCTACACCTTC
J: TRBJ1-2
D: TRBD1
V: TRBV11-2
size: .

CDR3: CSARDDTPTQYF
DNA: TGCAGTGCTAGAGACGACACCCCGACCCAGTACTTC
J: TRBJ2-5
D: .
V: TRBV20-1
size: .

CDR3: CASSSSGEGNQPQHF
DNA: TGTGCCAGCAGCAGCTCAGGGGAGGGGAATCAGCCCCAGCATTTT
J: TRBJ1-5
D: .
V: TRBV7-9
size: .

CDR3: CATSDRTGGKDTQYF
DNA: TGTGCCACCAGTGATCGGACAGGGGGTAAGGATACGCAGTATTTT
J: TRBJ2-3
D: TRBD1
V: TRBV24-1
size: .

CDR3: CASSLGEHNSPLHF
DNA: TGCGCCAGCAGCTTGGGGGAGCATAATTCACCCCTCCACTTT
J: TRBJ1-6
D: .
V: TRBV5-1
size: .

CDR3: CATRPGTSDAEAFF
DNA: TGTGCCACCAGGCCTGGGACATCTGACGCTGAAGCTTTCTTT
J: TRBJ1-1
D: .
V: TRBV24-1
size: .

CDR3: CATSKGGYAGQPQHF
DNA: TGTGCCACCAGCAAGGGAGGGTATGCTGGGCAGCCCCAGCATTTT
J: TRBJ1-5
D: .
V: TRBV15
size: few

CDR3: CASSLAGSGESYEQYF
DNA: TGTGCCAGCAGCTTAGCAGGTAGCGGGGAGTCCTACGAGCAGTACTTC
J: TRBJ2-7
D: TRBD2
V: TRBV7-2
size: many

CDR3: CASGPLWDNEQFF
DNA: TGTGCCAGTGGTCCACTCTGGGACAATGAGCAGTTCTTC
J: TRBJ2-1
D: .
V: TRBV12-3/TRBV12-4
size: .

CDR3: CASSILGTGAYNEQFF
DNA: TGTGCCAGCAGCATACTCGGGACAGGGGCCTACAATGAGCAGTTCTTC
J: TRBJ2-1
D: TRBD1
V: TRBV9
size: few

CDR3: CSASRGSNSNQPQHF
DNA: TGCAGTGCTTCAAGGGGCTCTAATAGCAATCAGCCCCAGCATTTT
J: TRBJ1-5
D: .
V: TRBV20-1
size: .

CDR3: CASSQDPRAGGTEAFF
DNA: TGTGCCAGCAGCCAGGACCCCCGGGCAGGGGGCACTGAAGCTTTCTTT
J: TRBJ1-1
D: TRBD1
V: TRBV4-2
size: .

CDR3: CASSSLAGIQETQYF
DNA: TGCGCCAGCAGCTCTTTAGCGGGGATCCAAGAGACCCAGTACTTC
J: TRBJ2-5
D: TRBD2
V: TRBV5-1
size: many

CDR3: CSAKNRGQDYEQYF
DNA: TGCAGTGCGAAGAACAGAGGACAGGACTACGAGCAGTACTTC
J: TRBJ2-7
D: TRBD1
V: TRBV20-1
size: many

CDR3: CASSPLGRSNYGYTF
DNA: TGCGCCAGCAGCCCCTTGGGCCGCTCTAACTATGGCTACACCTTC
J: TRBJ1-2
D: .
V: TRBV5-1
size: .

CDR3: CSVLEGRDTQYF
DNA: TGCAGCGTTCTGGAGGGGCGGGATACGCAGTATTTT
J: TRBJ2-3
D: .
V: TRBV29-1
size: .

CDR3: CASSPQGFGVTDTQYF
DNA: TGTGCCAGCAGCCCCCAAGGGTTCGGAGTCACAGATACGCAGTATTTT
J: TRBJ2-3
D: .
V: TRBV28
size: many

CDR3: CASRLQVPTEAFF
DNA: TGTGCCAGCAGACTACAGGTTCCGACTGAAGCTTTCTTT
J: TRBJ1-1
D: .
V: TRBV6-5
size: .

CDR3: CASSGGTIGDEKLFF
DNA: TGTGCCAGCAGCGGGGGGACGATTGGGGATGAAAAACTGTTTTTT
J: TRBJ1-4
D: .
V: TRBV9
size: few

CDR3: CASTPNAGAVEGYTF
DNA: TGCGCCAGCACCCCCAACGCGGGGGCTGTTGAAGGCTACACCTTC
J: TRBJ1-2
D: .
V: TRBV5-1
size: .

CDR3: CATSRRRGGETQYF
DNA: TGTGCCACCAGCAGGCGACGGGGGGGAGAGACCCAGTACTTC
J: TRBJ2-5
D: TRBD2
V: TRBV15
size: few

CDR3: CASSLVGGVQEQYF
DNA: TGTGCCAGCAGCTTAGTGGGTGGGGTCCAGGAGCAGTACTTC
J: TRBJ2-5
D: .
V: TRBV11-2
size: .

CDR3: CASSLSQTLYGYTF
DNA: TGTGCCAGCAGTTTATCCCAGACCCTCTATGGCTACACCTTC
J: TRBJ1-2
D: .
V: TRBV27
size: few

CDR3: CASSQSLSGAGYQETQYF
DNA: TGCGCCAGCAGCCAGAGTTTATCAGGGGCGGGGTACCAAGAGACCCAGTACTTC
J: TRBJ2-5
D: .
V: TRBV4-3
size: few

CDR3: CASSMSSSYNEQFF
DNA: TGTGCCAGTAGTATGTCGAGCTCCTACAATGAGCAGTTCTTC
J: TRBJ2-1
D: .
V: TRBV19
size: few

CDR3: CASSLGGLASNEQFF
DNA: TGTGCCAGCAGCTTAGGGGGACTAGCGTCCAATGAGCAGTTCTTC
J: TRBJ2-1
D: TRBD2
V: TRBV11-2
size: many

CDR3: CSACPIQGGIVNEQYF
DNA: TGCAGTGCTTGCCCTATTCAGGGTGGGATCGTAAACGAGCAGTACTTC
J: TRBJ2-7
D: .
V: TRBV20-1
size: .